The text below deals with one T cell receptor beta chain. This clone was detected only once. No cognate antigen has been identified for it. No clone much larger than this one lies a single base away; base qualities are absent. This sample was included in a study of cytomegalovirus exposure and HLA in healthy donors (TCRdb year 2017). The study in broad terms: According to an earlier analysis of 587 of the donors, 150 million to 200 million T cells yielded some 120 million unique TCR beta sequences and 276 Gb of sequence data. About 300 gigabases of sequencing data and 78 million or so unique TCR sequences were included in an early release covering around 650 HLA-typed donors. Among the approximately 400 genotyped donors, more than 70% belonged to the genetic ancestry cluster associated with self-reported Caucasian donors. The study aimed to test whether signatures of past pathogen exposure could be identified by cataloging public T cell receptors. Using immunosequencing, the study profiled T cell repertoires from 666 subjects and related those repertoires to cytomegalovirus serostatus. Along with the 666-subject first cohort, a separate validation cohort of about 110 different subjects was used. To predict cytomegalovirus infection status, the study combined high-throughput TCR immunosequencing, statistical association of individual TCRs with disease status, and machine learning. A later analysis re-examined previously published TCR beta repertoires from just over 650 donors and added high-resolution HLA genotyping to investigate patterns of TCR occurrence. In the later analysis, no new phenotypic data were used to find candidate immune exposures; instead, reliance was placed on TCR beta sequences and their occurrence across donors. To decide whether each TCR beta V gene segment behaved as functional or pseudogenic, an earlier analysis of some 570 of the donors relied on high-throughput TCR beta sequencing. Donor age, sex, ethnicity and CMV serostatus were collected together with the repertoire data. A later genetic analysis used genome-wide SNP genotypes for 398 of the 666 donors, treating that subset as a discovery cohort. Every discovery cohort repertoire had been produced on one sequencing platform. Class I and class II HLA loci were covered by the typing at four-digit resolution. The number of donors typed differed by locus, with roughly 620-630 for A, B, C, DRB1 and DQB1, 522 for DQA1, approximately 580 for DPA1, and around 450 for DPB1. Several DR-DQ haplotypes were handled as single units for association and clustering because linkage in the cohort was strong. Among 398 genotyped donors of the cohort, an average of approximately 240,000 unique TCR beta nucleotide sequences were sequenced per donor, 15% to 20% of them non-productive. The full study reports these points: In a later analysis, HLA-associated TCR beta chains were found to be more clonally expanded and to have lower generation probabilities than equally common non-associated chains. The only immune exposure information available for the cohort was CMV serostatus. According to a later analysis, TCR association rates differed among HLA loci, with DRB1 alleles showing the most associated TCRs and HLA-C alleles showing the fewest. The authors suggested that the approach could potentially be extended to other disease states and immunological phenotypes. This cohort had only TCR beta chains sequenced, and the lack of alpha or paired-chain data limited which features could be detected. Some IMGT-functional V segments, including TRBV6-2 and TRBV6-3, could not be distinguished by the 87-base-pair reads and were therefore excluded. HLA typing was unavailable for some donors at each locus, so association tests used only the typed subset. Linkage disequilibrium might explain the correlated functional status among segregating V segments, but an unknown experimental factor could not be ruled out. A cluster of highly shared sequence variants was judged likely to be a technical artifact of the sequencing pipeline. The classifier was reported to diagnose cytomegalovirus status with high specificity and sensitivity in both the original cohort and the validation cohort. A total of about 150 TCR beta chains were listed by the study as associated with cytomegalovirus. A later analysis associated about 17,000 TCR beta sequences with specific HLA alleles at a false discovery rate of 0.05. A further reported finding was that TCR beta sequences accurately predicted the HLA-A and HLA-B alleles for most subjects in the first cohort. In vitro tests confirmed that a few of the cytomegalovirus-associated TCR beta chains recognize cytomegalovirus antigens. Roughly uniform sequencing depth across donors was assumed in presence/absence analyses, although this assumption may not hold. Most TCR sequences were seen in very few donors, while some public TCRs were found in many individuals. Assigning TCR associations to individual alleles was difficult when HLA alleles, especially DR and DQ, strongly co-occurred. In a later analysis, several top co-occurrence clusters were reported to appear linked to parvovirus B19, influenza, CMV and Epstein-Barr virus. Most CMV-associated TCR beta chains appeared to be HLA-restricted in a later analysis, and the HLA associations seemed to be driven largely by CMV exposure. V-gene and J-gene trimming of TCR beta chains was associated with a missense DCLRE1C variant in a later genetic analysis, and the association was replicated in an independent cohort. Because counts were too low, roughly 18 rarely observed V segments, including chromosome 9 orphons, were left out of the earlier analysis of 500 to 650 of the donors. According to a later genetic analysis, donors in an Asian-associated ancestry cluster had fewer N-insertions in productive TCRs than the roughly 660-donor mean. In an earlier analysis of around 600 of the donors, most TCR beta V segments were observed in productive rearrangements about 90% or about 30% of the time, broadly matching IMGT annotations.

From cysteine to phenylalanine, the CDR3 is 12 amino acids long. The retained sequence is limited to the CDR3, 36 bases, with the frame set at the first base. Trimming removed 4 bases from V and 7 bases from J; the gene matches leave 5 bases unexplained. CDR1 and CDR2 are drawn from the germline V gene: SQVTM, ANQGSEA. In total, approximately 690 healthy bone marrow donors made up the cohort. At the time of sampling, every cohort member was nominally healthy, though immune exposures that went unrecorded were likely present. The donor was CMV seronegative and was included in the group of 352 seronegative cohort members. Every donor gave a peripheral blood sample, and the peripheral blood mononuclear cells from that sample were used for TCR beta sequencing. Genomic DNA was extracted from the blood cell samples with the Qiagen DNeasy Blood Extraction Kit. The library was built by means of the immunoSEQ multiplex PCR assay. For the multiplex PCR, a mixture combining 60 forward primers for TCR Vbeta segments and 13 reverse primers for TCR Jbeta segments was used. The CDR3 region of rearranged TCR beta genes was amplified from genomic DNA with a multiplex PCR assay. The amplified TCR beta libraries were sequenced on the Illumina HiSeq System as 87-base-pair reads. The paper's data handling went like this. A later analysis tallied 75 million to 95 million unique TCR beta chains across the 700 or so repertoires, and 10 million to 11 million of those chains were shared by two or more donors. To remove PCR and sequencing errors, raw reads were error-corrected and collapsed into unique sequences using a nearest-neighbor algorithm that merged closely related sequences. CDR3 sequences were aligned to IMGT reference sequences to assign V, D and J gene segments. For a sequence to be retained, a match of at least six nucleotides to both a V gene segment and a J gene segment was required. Rearrangements were called productive when the CDR3 lacked stop codons and stayed in frame with V and J; all others were non-productive. CDR3 was defined according to IMGT convention as the region running from the second conserved V-encoded cysteine to the conserved J-encoded phenylalanine. In an earlier analysis of around 540 of the donors, sequences lacking an unambiguous match to a single V gene segment were excluded. An earlier analysis of 500 to 700 of the donors classified V segments as functional when productive rearrangements were above 56.7% and as segregating when the standard deviation between donors was above 5%. To diagnose cytomegalovirus status from the catalog of TCR beta chain sequences, a statistical classification framework was built. In a later analysis, TCR nucleotide sequences were compared against IMGT/GENE-DB human TR gene sequences so that V and J genes could be assigned. A later analysis assigned CDR3 sequences and most-parsimonious VDJ recombination scenarios with the TCRdist pipeline. In a later analysis, every TCR beta chain was defined by the combination of its CDR3 amino acid sequence and its V-gene family, and reads without a unique V-gene family were dropped. A later analysis removed several hundred highly shared, low-generation-probability nucleotide sequences to deal with suspected cross-contamination and a sequencing artifact. For each public chain, a later analysis derived a clonal expansion index from normalized ranks of inferred template counts within each repertoire. A later analysis computed generation probabilities with a VDJ recombination model fitted to out-of-frame rearrangements, and checked the results against IGoR. A later analysis scored TCR-TCR, TCR-HLA and TCR-CMV co-occurrence with hypergeometric tests, applying a repertoire-size bias correction to TCR pairs. To estimate false discovery rates, a later analysis permuted the HLA or CMV assignments 20 times. In a later analysis, co-occurring TCRs were grouped using DBSCAN, and TCRdist sequence similarity was added for clustering within HLA-allele-positive subsets. Repertoires with fewer than 30,000 or more than 120,000 public chains, plus five repertoires with anomalous nucleotide sharing, were excluded from co-occurrence clustering. TCRdb's version of the immuneACCESS table is confined to in-frame rearrangements and falls short of the full clone set. An unresolved V gene accounts for under half of the shortfall where checked; the remainder is of unknown origin. The V and J calls and the clone size are those of that table, but D and trimming were determined from the DNA. This sample is represented by tens of thousands of clones; roughly 68% of them were singletons. The ten largest clones take up about 2.9% of the sample.

The V and J segments used are TRBV29-1 and TRBJ2-5, with 8 central nucleotides matching TRBD1. The clonotype originates from a woman between 50 and 59 years old in good health and CMV-seronegative. The specimen sequenced was PBMCs. In nucleotide form, the sequence is TGCAGCGTTGTCAGGGGGCAGGGGACCCAGTACTTC. It translates as CSVVRGQGTQYF.